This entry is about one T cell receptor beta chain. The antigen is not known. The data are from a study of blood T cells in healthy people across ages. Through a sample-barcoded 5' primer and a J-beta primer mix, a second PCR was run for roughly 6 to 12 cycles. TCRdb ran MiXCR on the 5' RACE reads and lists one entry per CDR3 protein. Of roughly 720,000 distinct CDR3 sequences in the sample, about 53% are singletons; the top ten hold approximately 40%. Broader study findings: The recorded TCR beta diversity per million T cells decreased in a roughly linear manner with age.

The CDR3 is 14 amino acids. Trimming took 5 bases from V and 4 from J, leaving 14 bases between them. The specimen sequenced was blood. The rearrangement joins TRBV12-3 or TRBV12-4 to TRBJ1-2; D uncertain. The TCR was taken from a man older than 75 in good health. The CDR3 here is CASSPQAAAYGYTF. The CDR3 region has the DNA TGTGCCAGCAGTCCCCAAGCGGCAGCCTATGGCTACACCTTC.